The clone carrying this T cell receptor beta chain was detected a few times. 5'RACE, which relied on constant-segment primers, yielded TCR alpha and TCR beta cDNA libraries carrying sample barcodes and UMIs. Each CDR3 protein gets one entry after TCRdb re-called the 5' RACE reads with MiXCR. The repertoire consists of around 340,000 distinct CDR3 sequences, with roughly 15% occurring once and the leading ten covering under 25%. This sample was included in a study of T-cell memory formation after mild COVID-19. V was clipped by 2 bases and J by 5 bases, with 15 bases between them. There are 15 residues in the CDR3. Germline CDR1 reads MNHEY; CDR2 reads SVGAGI.

The genes are TRBV6-5 and TRBJ1-2, with D tentatively TRBD1 (5 bases). The receptor's source is a man between 18 and 29 years old who had mild COVID-19 (a few samples of this study predate the infection). Cell type and time point are not known. Sequences were obtained from PBMCs or a T cell subset sorted from them (not recorded which). CDR3 region: CASSYTKTRQYGYTF. In DNA form, the CDR3 reads TGTGCCAGCAGTTACACTAAGACTAGACAGTATGGCTACACCTTC.